This T cell receptor beta chain stems from a study of Graves' ophthalmopathy and Graves' hyperthyroidism. This clonotype was counted at least ten times. Germline loops: CDR1 SEHNR, CDR2 FQNEAQ (reference sequence). The CDR3 loop spans 13 amino acids. Germline trimming cut 7 bases from V and 5 bases from J; bases unmatched to any gene: 7. Each diagnosis was determined on the basis of clinical symptoms, serum thyroxine, TRAb, thyroid ultrasound and orbital computed tomography. Amplified TCR beta CDR3 regions were obtained using RNA transcripts as template. The first-round RT-PCR employed HTBI primers together with the Qiagen OneStep RT-PCR kit. A multiplex PCR was then performed as the second round. MiXCR was run by TCRdb on the multiplex PCR reads, yielding one entry per CDR3 protein. The sample lists about 370,000 distinct CDR3 sequences; about a sixth were seen once.

The source material was peripheral blood. This receptor was taken from an adult woman with stable Graves' hyperthyroidism. The chain recombines TRBV7-9 with TRBJ1-1, with 7 bases matching TRBD1. CDR3 sequence reads: CASKGASGTEAFF. The DNA of the CDR3 is TGTGCCAGCAAGGGGGCGAGTGGAACTGAAGCTTTCTTT.